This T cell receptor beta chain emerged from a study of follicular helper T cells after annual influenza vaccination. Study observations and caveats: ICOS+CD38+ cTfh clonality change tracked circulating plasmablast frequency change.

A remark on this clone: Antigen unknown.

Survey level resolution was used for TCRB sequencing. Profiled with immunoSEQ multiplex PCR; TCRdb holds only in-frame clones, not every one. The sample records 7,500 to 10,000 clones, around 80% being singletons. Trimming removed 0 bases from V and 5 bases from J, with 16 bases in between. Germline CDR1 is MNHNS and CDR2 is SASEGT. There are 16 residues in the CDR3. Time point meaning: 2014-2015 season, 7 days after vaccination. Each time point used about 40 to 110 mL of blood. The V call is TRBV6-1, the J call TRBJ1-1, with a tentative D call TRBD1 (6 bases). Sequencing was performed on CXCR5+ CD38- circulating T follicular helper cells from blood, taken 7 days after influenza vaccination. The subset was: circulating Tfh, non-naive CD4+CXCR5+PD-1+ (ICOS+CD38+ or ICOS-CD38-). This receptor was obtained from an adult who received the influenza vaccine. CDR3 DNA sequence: TGTGCCAGCAGTGAAGCTAGGGGGGCCTCCGGGACTGAAGCTTTCTTT. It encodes CASSEARGASGTEAFF.